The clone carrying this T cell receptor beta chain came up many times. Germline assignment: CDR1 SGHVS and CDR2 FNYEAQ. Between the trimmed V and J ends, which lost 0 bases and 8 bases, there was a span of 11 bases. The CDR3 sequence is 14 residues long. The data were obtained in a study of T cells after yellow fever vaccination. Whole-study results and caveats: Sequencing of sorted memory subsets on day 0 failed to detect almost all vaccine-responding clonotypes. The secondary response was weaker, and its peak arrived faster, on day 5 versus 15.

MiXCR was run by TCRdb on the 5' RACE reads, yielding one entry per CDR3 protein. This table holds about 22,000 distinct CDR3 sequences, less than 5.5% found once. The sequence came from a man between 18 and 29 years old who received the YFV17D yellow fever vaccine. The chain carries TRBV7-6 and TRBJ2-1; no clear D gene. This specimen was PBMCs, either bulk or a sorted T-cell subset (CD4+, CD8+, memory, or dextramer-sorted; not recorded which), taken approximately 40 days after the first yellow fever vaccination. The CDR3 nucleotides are TGTGCCAGCAGCTTAGCGTCCCGGTATGATGAGCAGTTCTTC. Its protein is CASSLASRYDEQFF.